This T cell receptor (beta chain) was retrieved from a study of identical twins. This clonotype has ten or more counts. The antigen is not known. J was trimmed by 8 bases and V by 3 bases; bases with no gene match: 9. From germline, CDR1 is MGHRA and CDR2 YSYEKL. The CDR3 totals 15 residues. TCRdb used MiXCR to reprocess the 5' RACE reads, holding one entry per CDR3 protein. The top ten clones hold approximately 12% of a sample with around 100,000 distinct CDR3 sequences, around 5.5% of them seen once. Study-level results: Invariant MAIT and iNKT cells could partly confound zero-insertion analyses. Abundant cord blood beta clonotypes carried fewer insertions; memory repertoires showed none.

The TCR was taken from a woman in her forties or fifties in good health. The rearrangement uses TRBV4-1 and TRBJ2-1; 8 bases are shared with TRBD2. The sequencing sample was made of memory T cells sorted from blood. The CDR3, as DNA: TGCGCCAGCAGCCAGAGCGGGACTAGTTATGATGAGCAGTTCTTC. Residues: CASSQSGTSYDEQFF.